This T cell receptor beta chain was captured in a study of T-cell reconstitution after alpha-beta-depleted transplantation in children. Unique molecular identifiers were incorporated into the prepared TCRbeta library. Via MiXCR, TCRdb re-called the PCR reads, giving one row per CDR3 protein. The sample yields 200,000 to 300,000 distinct CDR3 sequences, 12% seen once. This clonotype was counted at least ten times. CDR1 is SGHTA, CDR2 FQGNSA, per germline. The CDR3 has 16 amino acids. J lost 2 bases, V lost 4 bases, and 6 bases had no gene match. Sequenced material: PBMCs from the stem cell graft donor, taken from the stem cell graft. The V and J genes are TRBV7-2 and TRBJ2-5; 11 nucleotides align to TRBD2. This TCR came from a human donor who donated a stem cell graft to a child with acute lymphoblastic leukemia. CDR3 in DNA: TGTGCCAGCAGCTCGGTAGCGGGAGGGCAGCAAGAGACCCAGTACTTC. Protein sequence: CASSSVAGGQQETQYF. Drawing the rest from reference TRBV7-2 and TRBJ2-5, the complete variable domain is GAGVSQSPSNKVTEKGKDVELRCDPISGHTALYWYRQSLGQGLEFLIYFQGNSAPDKSGLPSDRFSAERTGGSVSTLTIQRTQQEDSAVYLCASSSVAGGQQETQYFGPGTRLLVL.